Listed here are 30 T cell receptor beta chains from one sample, sequenced in a study of blood T cells in healthy people across ages. A second about 6 to 11 cycle PCR used barcoded and J-beta primers. TCRdb re-called the 5' RACE reads through MiXCR, storing one row per CDR3 protein. The sample consists of 800,000 to 950,000 distinct CDR3 sequences, just under 30% of them appearing once. The sample also formed part of further work on T cells of mothers and their children.

Sequencing input: blood. The receptors stem from a woman between 35 and 50 years old in good health.

This clonotype has ten or more counts. The rearrangement links TRBV20-1 to TRBJ2-5; 14 bases fit TRBD2. The germline V gene encodes CDR1 DFQATT and CDR2 SNEGSKA (reference sequence). V lost 0 bases to trimming and J lost 1 base; unmatched junction nucleotides: 13. The CDR3 has 20 amino acids. The CDR3 DNA reads as TGCAGTGCTAGAGATAGGTTGACTAGCGGGGGGGTAAGAGCCCAAGAGACCCAGTACTTC. Translation: CSARDRLTSGGVRAQETQYF.

In this sample, this clonotype turned up many times. V is TRBV15 and J is TRBJ2-3; D remains ambiguous. The V end was cut by 2 bases, the J end by 3 bases, with 3 bases between. This CDR3 has 12 residues. Germline CDR1 LNHNV, CDR2 YYDKDF (reference sequence). The CDR3 sequence: CATSRLTDTQYF. In DNA form, the CDR3 reads TGTGCCACCAGCAGACTAACAGATACGCAGTATTTT.

This clonotype came up a few times. The rearrangement uses TRBV2 and TRBJ1-5; D gene unclear. V was cut by 6 bases and J by 2 bases, with 14 bases left in between. Germline V CDR1 and CDR2: SNHLY, FYNNEI. The CDR3 length is 15 residues. The CDR3 DNA sequence: TGTGCCAGCAGGGGCAGGAGGGAAGGCAATCAGCCCCAGCATTTT. It yields the protein CASRGRREGNQPQHF.

The V and J genes are TRBV20-1 and TRBJ2-5; D is tentatively TRBD1 or TRBD2 (5 bases each). There are 13 residues in the CDR3. Trimming stripped 6 bases from V and 13 bases from J, with 24 bases between. The V gene's germline CDR1 is DFQATT and CDR2 SNEGSKA (reference sequence). DNA of the CDR3: TGCAGTGCGGAGGTCGACAGCTACTACGAGCGGTACTTC. The encoded protein is CSAEVDSYYERYF.

CDR3 DNA: TGTGCCAGCAGTTTGCAGGCCGAGACCCAGTACTTC. Translating it yields CASSLQAETQYF. This rearrangement joins TRBV28 to TRBJ2-5; D gene uncertain. Looked up from germline, CDR1 is MDHEN and CDR2 is SYDVKM. The V and J ends lost 3 bases and 5 bases respectively, with 7 bases between them. The CDR3 loop spans 12 amino acids.

This clonotype has a count of ten or more. The DNA for the CDR3 is TGTGCCAGCAGCGCAGGGACGGCGCCTTATGGCTACACCTTC. Protein: CASSAGTAPYGYTF. The rearrangement uses TRBV11-2 and TRBJ1-2, with D possibly TRBD1 on 5 matching bases. Trimming removed 5 bases from V and 5 bases from J, with 15 bases in between. The CDR3 has 14 residues. In germline, CDR1 is SGHAT, CDR2 FQNNGV.

As for this clonotype: Relative to the germline gene, one junction end is altered; a read error may explain this. The chain couples TRBV29-1 to TRBJ2-7; 7 nucleotides line up with TRBD2. CDR3 length: 15 residues. Per the germline V gene, CDR1 is SQVTM and CDR2 is ANQGSEA. The CDR3 sequence: CSVERERGSSYKQYF. The CDR3 DNA is TGCAGCGTTGAGAGAGAGCGGGGTAGTTCCTACAAGCAGTACTTC.

V usage is TRBV5-1 and J usage is TRBJ2-7; D might be TRBD1 or TRBD2, each matching 6 bases. In germline, CDR1 is SGHRS, CDR2 YFSETQ. The CDR3 spans 14 residues. Trimming removed 0 bases at V and 5 bases at J, with 12 bases between. CDR3 sequence: CASSLVGGQDEQYF. The CDR3 nucleotides read TGCGCCAGCAGCTTGGTTGGGGGGCAGGACGAGCAGTACTTC.

This clonotype has at least ten counts. V gene TRBV4-3 combines with J gene TRBJ2-7, with 12 bases fitting TRBD2. The trim removed 4 bases at V and 5 bases at J, leaving 6 bases unmatched. This CDR3 spans 15 amino acids. CDR1 and CDR2 from the germline V gene are LGHNA and YSLEER. CDR3 protein: CASSLLAGGPHEQYF. CDR3 bases: TGCGCCAGCAGCCTCCTAGCGGGGGGGCCCCACGAGCAGTACTTC.

A single count supports this clonotype. The V gene is TRBV7-2, the J gene TRBJ2-1; D gene ambiguous. Per the germline V gene, CDR1 is SGHTA and CDR2 is FQGNSA. This CDR3 is 15 amino acids long. The V gene lost 5 bases and the J gene lost 0 bases, with 11 bases spanning the gap. CDR3 sequence reads: CASSRRTVSYNEQFF. In nucleotides, the CDR3 is TGTGCCAGCAGCCGTCGTACAGTCTCCTACAATGAGCAGTTCTTC.

The chain carries TRBV7-2 and TRBJ2-7; TRBD1 matches 9 bases. Germline CDR1 SGHTA, CDR2 FQGNSA. The J segment lost 9 bases and the V segment lost 5 bases, leaving 14 bases of the junction unmatched. The CDR3 has 15 amino acids. Written as DNA, the CDR3 is TGTGCCAGCAGCCCCGCGGGACAGGGTTCTCCGGGGCAGTACTTC. Translation: CASSPAGQGSPGQYF.

As for this clonotype: A read error may explain this, as a much larger clone is one base away. This sequence joins TRBV12-3 or TRBV12-4 and TRBJ2-1; 8 bases align to TRBD2. The CDR3 length is 16 residues. The trim removed 5 bases at V and 7 bases at J, leaving 13 bases unmatched. This chain's CDR3 is CASSPGLEGGGNEQFF. CDR3 in DNA: TGTGCCAGCAGTCCGGGACTAGAAGGCGGTGGGAATGAGCAGTTCTTC.

This clonotype was detected only a few times. This chain joins TRBV5-1 and TRBJ2-6; possibly TRBD2 for D (5 bases). Trimming left V 6 bases short and J 0 bases short, with 13 bases between. The CDR3 has 16 amino acids. Germline V gene lookup returns CDR1 SGHRS and CDR2 YFSETQ. The CDR3 loop reads CASIPGGLSGANVLTF. The CDR3, as DNA: TGCGCCAGCATACCCGGAGGACTCTCTGGGGCCAACGTCCTGACTTTC.

This clonotype was observed a few times. The gene calls are TRBV7-2 and TRBJ2-4, with D perhaps matching TRBD2 (5 bases). Trimming shortened V by 1 base and J by 0 bases, and 10 bases separated the two germline ends. Germline CDR1 SGHTA, CDR2 FQGNSA. CDR3 length: 16 amino acids. The CDR3 DNA is TGTGCCAGCAGCTTAGGCTCCGGGATAGCCAAAAACATTCAGTACTTC. Translation: CASSLGSGIAKNIQYF.

In its sample, this clonotype was seen once. A much larger clone differs by one base, so this may be a read error. This chain joins TRBV5-8 and TRBJ2-3, with TRBD1 matching over 8 bases. J lost 4 bases, V lost 3 bases, and 7 bases had no gene match. The CDR3 extends over 15 amino acids. Germline CDR1 SGHTS, CDR2 YDEGEE. CDR3 DNA sequence: TGTGCCAGCAGCTGGAACAGGGGGTATTCAGATACGCAGTATTTT. Protein: CASSWNRGYSDTQYF.

The rearrangement joins TRBV6-1 to TRBJ2-7; perhaps TRBD2 as D (7 bases). CDR1 and CDR2 from the germline V gene are MNHNS and SASEGT. The ends were cut back, 0 bases at V and 7 bases at J, with 13 bases in the middle. The CDR3 has 14 amino acids. CDR3 sequence: CASSEAGGLDEQYF. For the CDR3, the DNA is TGTGCCAGCAGTGAAGCGGGGGGGCTGGATGAGCAGTACTTC.

This clonotype was detected many times. The rearrangement uses TRBV27 and TRBJ1-5, with TRBD1 matching over 10 bases. The CDR3 spans 14 residues. Germline V gives CDR1 MNHEY, CDR2 SMNVEV (reference sequence). V trimming: 3 bases; J trimming: 5 bases; junction bases outside the gene matches: 1. The CDR3 bases are TGTGCCAGCAGTTTGACAGGGGGCTATCAGCCCCAGCATTTT. It translates to CASSLTGGYQPQHF.

This chain joins TRBV28 and TRBJ2-7; 9 positions match TRBD1. The germline gives CDR1 MDHEN, CDR2 SYDVKM. V lost 7 bases and J lost 2; bases outside the gene matches: 6. The length of the CDR3 is 14 residues. The CDR3 nucleotides read TGTGCCAGCACAGGGACAGGGTCCCCCTACGAGCAGTACTTC. It encodes CASTGTGSPYEQYF.

This clonotype was seen a few times. The genes are TRBV20-1 and TRBJ1-6; TRBD1 aligns across 8 bases. The CDR3 is made up of 15 amino acids. Germline V gene data show CDR1 as DFQATT and CDR2 as SNEGSKA (reference sequence). The J segment lost 8 bases and the V segment lost 4 bases, leaving 10 bases of the junction unmatched. CDR3 sequence: CSAKTGGGWHSPLHF. CDR3 nucleotide sequence: TGCAGTGCTAAAACAGGGGGGGGCTGGCATTCACCCCTCCACTTT.

The V gene is TRBV20-1, the J gene TRBJ2-7; no firm D call. Trimming took 5 bases from V and 3 from J, leaving 17 bases between them. In germline, CDR1 is DFQATT, CDR2 SNEGSKA (reference sequence). The CDR3 extends over 14 amino acids. CDR3 loop: CSASQPLLSYEQYF. The CDR3 coding sequence is TGCAGTGCTTCGCAGCCCCTTCTCAGCTACGAGCAGTACTTC.

This clonotype appeared many times. The chain has TRBV20-1 and TRBJ2-7, with a possible D match to TRBD2 (6 bases). Trimming removed 3 bases from V and 3 bases from J, with 9 bases in between. This CDR3 has 12 amino acids. From germline, CDR1 is DFQATT and CDR2 SNEGSKA (reference sequence). This chain's CDR3 is CSASGLRYEQYF. DNA for the CDR3: TGCAGTGCTAGCGGACTACGCTACGAGCAGTACTTC.

J is TRBJ2-7 and V is TRBV7-2, with 8 bases lining up with TRBD1. After removal of 5 bases from V and 2 bases from J, the junction contained 11 bases not matched to a gene. The CDR3 spans 16 residues. CDR1 and CDR2 from the germline V gene are SGHTA and FQGNSA. This CDR3 is CASSTRPGTGAYEQYF. In DNA, the CDR3 is TGTGCCAGCAGCACACGACCCGGGACAGGCGCCTACGAGCAGTACTTC. The full variable domain, with the rest looked up from reference TRBV7-2 and TRBJ2-7, is GAGVSQSPSNKVTEKGKDVELRCDPISGHTALYWYRQSLGQGLEFLIYFQGNSAPDKSGLPSDRFSAERTGGSVSTLTIQRTQQEDSAVYLCASSTRPGTGAYEQYFGPGTRLTVT.

The table lists this clonotype with a few counts. The rearrangement joins TRBV28 to TRBJ1-1; D perhaps matches TRBD1 (6 bases). The CDR3 consists of 13 residues. Germline V lookup: CDR1 MDHEN, CDR2 SYDVKM. V lost 6 bases and J lost 8, with 16 bases in between. The CDR3 DNA is TGTGCCAGCAGGTCTGGACAGATCTTCGAAGCTTTCTTT. It specifies CASRSGQIFEAFF. The whole variable domain, remainder taken from reference TRBV28 and TRBJ1-1, is DVKVTQSSRYLVKRTGEKVFLECVQDMDHENMFWYRQDPGLGLRLIYFSYDVKMKEKGDIPEGYSVSREKKERFSLILESASTNQTSMYLCASRSGQIFEAFFGQGTRLTVV.

V gene TRBV6-2 or TRBV6-3 combines with J gene TRBJ2-4; 8 bases are shared with TRBD1. V lost 6 bases to trimming and J lost 3 bases; unmatched junction nucleotides: 7. The CDR3 runs to 15 residues. Looked up from germline, CDR1 is MNHEY and CDR2 is SVGEGT. The CDR3 here is CASSHQQGDKNIQYF. CDR3 sequence (DNA): TGTGCCAGCAGCCACCAACAGGGGGACAAAAACATTCAGTACTTC.

The chain joins TRBV5-5 to TRBJ1-3; unclear D gene. The length of the CDR3 is 14 residues. Germline-derived CDR1 and CDR2 are SGHKS and YYEKEE (reference sequence). Trimming stripped 4 bases from V and 7 bases from J, with 15 bases between. CDR3 DNA sequence: TGTGCCAGCAGCCTCTACGTTGGCGGGAACACCATATATTTT. Its protein product is CASSLYVGGNTIYF.

This clonotype was counted between two and nine times. The rearrangement uses TRBV9 and TRBJ1-1; maybe TRBD1 (6 bases). The germline V gene has CDR1 SGDLS and CDR2 YYNGEE. CDR3 length: 15 amino acids. Trimming took off 3 bases at V and 6 bases at J, with 18 bases between the two ends. CDR3 in DNA: TGTGCCAGCAGCGGAGGGGGATGGCAGTCCCCTGAAGCTTTCTTT. Translation gives CASSGGGWQSPEAFF. Combining the CDR3 with reference TRBV9 and TRBJ1-1 gives the whole variable domain DSGVTQTPKHLITATGQRVTLRCSPRSGDLSVYWYQQSLDQGLQFLIQYYNGEERAKGNILERFSAQQFPDLHSELNLSSLELGDSALYFCASSGGGWQSPEAFFGQGTRLTVV.

This chain uses TRBV20-1 with TRBJ1-5, with 9 bases fitting TRBD1. From germline, CDR1 is DFQATT and CDR2 SNEGSKA (reference sequence). The CDR3 sequence is 14 residues long. V shed 0 bases, J shed 6 bases, and the junction held 3 bases outside the gene matches. In DNA, the CDR3 is TGCAGTGCTAGAGATGGGACAGGGATTCAGCCCCAGCATTTT. Protein sequence: CSARDGTGIQPQHF.

This clonotype was seen a handful of times. This rearrangement joins TRBV10-3 to TRBJ1-1, with a possible D match to TRBD1 (6 bases). V was trimmed by 0 bases and J by 11 bases, leaving 13 bases between them. The CDR3 runs to 13 residues. CDR1 ENHRY and CDR2 SYGVKD come from the germline V gene. The CDR3 DNA is TGTGCCATCAGTGAGTCAACAGGGATGTATGCTTTCTTT. Amino acid sequence: CAISESTGMYAFF.

V gene TRBV6-1 combines with J gene TRBJ1-4, with 7 bases lining up with TRBD1. CDR3 length equals 13 residues. Trimming at V came to 7 bases and at J to 5 bases, leaving 4 bases not matched to a gene. The V gene's germline CDR1 is MNHNS and CDR2 SASEGT. The CDR3 region has the DNA TGTGCCAGCACGGGACAGAACAATGAAAAACTGTTTTTT. It encodes CASTGQNNEKLFF.

The V and J genes are TRBV6-1 and TRBJ1-2; 12 bases are a match to TRBD1. J was trimmed by 11 bases and V by 4 bases; bases with no gene match: 5. Germline V gives CDR1 MNHNS, CDR2 SASEGT. The CDR3 runs to 13 residues. CDR3 DNA: TGTGCCAGCAGTGTGGGACAGGGGGCATCTTACACCTTC. Amino acids: CASSVGQGASYTF.